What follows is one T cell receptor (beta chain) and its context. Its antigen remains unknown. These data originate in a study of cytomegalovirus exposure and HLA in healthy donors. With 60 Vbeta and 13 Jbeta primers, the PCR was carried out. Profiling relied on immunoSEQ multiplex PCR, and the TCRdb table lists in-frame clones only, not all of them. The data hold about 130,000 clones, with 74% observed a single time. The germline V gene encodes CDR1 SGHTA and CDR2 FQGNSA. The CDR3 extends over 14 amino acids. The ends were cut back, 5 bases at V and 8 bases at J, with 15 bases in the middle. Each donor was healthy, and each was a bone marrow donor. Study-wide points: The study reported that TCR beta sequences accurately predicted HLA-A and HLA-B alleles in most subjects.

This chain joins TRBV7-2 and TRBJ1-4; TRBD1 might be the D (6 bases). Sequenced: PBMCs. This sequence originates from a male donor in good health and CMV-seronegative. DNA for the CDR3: TGTGCCAGCAGCGCAACAGGGATGGGGGAAAAACTGTTTTTT. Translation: CASSATGMGEKLFF.